This entry is about one T cell receptor (beta chain). The authors' processing: The assay estimated nucleated cells by amplifying reference gene primers. Sequencing used immunoSEQ multiplex PCR; TCRdb keeps in-frame clones, though not all of them. Clone size and the V and J calls come from that table; the DNA yielded D and trimming. Of 100,000 to 150,000 clones in the sample, roughly 92% were seen once. This sample was taken from a study of blood T cell repertoires in COVID-19. Study at large: The origin of the acute and convalescent COVID-19 samples was the United States, Italy and Spain.

The CDR3 totals 16 residues. The germline V gene encodes CDR1 MDHEN and CDR2 SYDVKM. Deletions cut 3 bases from V and 0 bases from J, with 12 bases between. Sequencing was carried out using peripheral blood. The chain combines TRBV28 with TRBJ1-5; D unresolved. This clonotype originated in a man in his fifties or sixties with COVID-19, enrolled during active disease. The CDR3 DNA reads TGTGCCAGCAGTTTTGCCGGGGTCCTTAGCAATCAGCCCCAGCATTTT. As protein: CASSFAGVLSNQPQHF.